Following are 30 T cell receptor beta chains from one sample sequenced in a study of tumor-infiltrating lymphocytes in primary liver carcinoma. Unsorted whole blood served as the source of blood RNA, and germline DNA was extracted as well. TCR beta cDNA was made from roughly 500 ng total RNA with a constant-region primer. Nested multiplex PCR, run for three rounds with slightly modified ARM-PCR, yielded TCR beta libraries. Use of TRBV1-TRBV30 forward primers with a C-beta reverse primer characterized the first two PCR rounds, which lasted around 9 cycles each. TCRdb used MiXCR to reprocess the multiplex PCR reads, holding one entry per CDR3 protein. The profile shows 190,000 or so distinct CDR3 sequences, approximately 64% of them singletons. Material for sequencing was peripheral blood. The receptors shown here come from a woman aged 55-70 years with primary liver carcinoma and hepatitis B virus infection.

This clonotype has at least ten counts. The chain couples TRBV29-1 to TRBJ2-3; D unresolved. V shed 4 bases and J shed 0 bases, with 8 bases lying between them. CDR3 size: 13 residues. Germline-derived CDR1 and CDR2 are SQVTM and ANQGSEA. In DNA, the CDR3 is TGCAGCGTTGGGGCCGACAGCACAGATACGCAGTATTTT. This codes for CSVGADSTDTQYF.

As to this clonotype: This may arise from a read error, as a much more abundant clone is one base away. V usage is TRBV11-3 and J usage is TRBJ2-1, with 10 bases aligning to TRBD2. From germline, CDR1 is SGHNT and CDR2 YENEEA. This CDR3 region has 17 residues. CDR3 coding DNA: TGTGCCAGCAGCTCGGGACTAGCGACTAACTTCTACAGTGAGCAGTTCTTC. It is translated as CASSSGLATNFYSEQFF.

Comment on this clonotype: At one end, the junction sequence differs from germline, possibly due to a read error. The chain carries TRBV12-3 or TRBV12-4 and TRBJ2-1; 7 positions agree with TRBD1. The CDR3 covers 17 residues. The CDR3: CASSFRRGIALGNGQFF. Written as DNA, the CDR3 is TGTGCCAGCAGTTTTCGCAGGGGGATAGCATTGGGGAATGGGCAGTTCTTC.

The genes are TRBV10-2 and TRBJ1-2; a weak D match, TRBD1 (6 bases). Germline assignment: CDR1 WSHSY and CDR2 SAAADI. The V end lost 0 bases, the J end lost 4 bases, and 15 bases lay between the germline ends. The CDR3 has 16 residues. CDR3 coding DNA: TGCGCCAGCAGTGAGTCGGCGGGGGGCAGTGGCTATGGCTACACCTTC. It specifies CASSESAGGSGYGYTF.

The chain employs TRBV30 and TRBJ2-1; the D gene is possibly TRBD1 (6 bases). The germline V and J ends were trimmed by 0 bases and 6 bases, with 15 bases remaining between them. CDR1 is GTSNPN, CDR2 SVGIG, per germline (reference sequence). The CDR3 is 15 residues long. As DNA, the CDR3 is TGTGCCTGGAGTGTACGAGGGGGACGCTCCAATGAGCAGTTCTTC. Amino acid sequence: CAWSVRGGRSNEQFF.

There are many counts of this clonotype. The chain uses TRBV6-6 and TRBJ2-3; the match to TRBD1 covers 9 bases. Looked up from germline, CDR1 is MNHNY and CDR2 is SVGAGI (reference sequence). The CDR3 length is 12 residues. J gave up 6 bases and V 6 bases, and 1 base lay outside the gene matches. The CDR3 DNA reads TGTGCCAGCAGCGACAGGGGGGATACGCAGTATTTT. It codes for CASSDRGDTQYF.

This chain uses TRBV20-1 with TRBJ1-2; D unclear. The length of the CDR3 is 12 residues. The germline V and J ends were trimmed by 6 bases and 4 bases, with 12 bases remaining between them. In germline, CDR1 is DFQATT, CDR2 SNEGSKA (reference sequence). The CDR3 is CSAPVGSYGYTF. CDR3 sequence (DNA): TGCAGTGCCCCTGTGGGGTCCTATGGCTACACCTTC.

Remarks on this clonotype: One end of the junction does not line up with germline, which may come from a read error. The J gene is TRBJ2-3, the V gene TRBV11-3; possible D gene TRBD2, 5 bases. Germline values: CDR1 SGHNT, CDR2 YENEEA. The length of the CDR3 is 15 residues. CDR3 in amino acids: CANSLASNQRDTQYF. CDR3 nucleotides: TGTGCCAACAGCTTAGCGAGCAACCAACGGGATACGCAGTATTTT.

Remarks on this clonotype: This may stem from a read error, because a much larger clone lies one nucleotide away. V usage is TRBV6-2 or TRBV6-3 and J usage is TRBJ2-7, with TRBD2 identical over 8 bases. The germline V gene has CDR1 MNHEY and CDR2 SVGEGT. The CDR3 is made up of 15 amino acids. The CDR3 loop reads CASSYTGGLAHEQHF. In DNA, the CDR3 is TGTGCCAGCAGTTACACAGGTGGACTAGCCCACGAGCAGCACTTC.

Remarks on this clonotype: Compared with germline, one end of the junction differs, possibly owing to a read error. The chain has TRBV11-3 and TRBJ1-1, with D perhaps TRBD1 (6 bases). Germline CDR1 SGHNT, CDR2 YENEEA. This CDR3 comprises 18 residues. DNA for the CDR3: TGTGCCAGCAGCTTAGGAGCTGGAAGGGGGGTCATGAACTCTGAAGCTGTCTTT. This gives the protein CASSLGAGRGVMNSEAVF.

At least ten counts were recorded for this clonotype. The chain employs TRBV28 and TRBJ2-1, with 8 bases identical to TRBD1. J was trimmed by 9 bases and V by 5 bases; bases with no gene match: 9. The CDR3 length is 14 residues. Germline lookup yields CDR1 MDHEN and CDR2 SYDVKM. The CDR3 here is CASSPRTGRGEQFF. The CDR3 bases are TGTGCCAGCAGTCCCCGGACAGGGCGGGGTGAGCAGTTCTTC.

The chain has TRBV5-1 and TRBJ2-7; D is undetermined. Germline V gives CDR1 SGHRS, CDR2 YFSETQ. The CDR3 totals 15 residues. V was trimmed by 0 bases and J by 3 bases, leaving 13 bases between them. CDR3 DNA sequence: TGCGCCAGCAGCTTGGGACTCCCGAATATCTACGAGCAGTACTTC. This sequence encodes CASSLGLPNIYEQYF.

This clonotype was picked up many times. The J gene is TRBJ1-2, the V gene TRBV6-1; the match to TRBD1 covers 7 bases. V shed 6 bases, J shed 2 bases, and the junction held 3 bases outside the gene matches. The CDR3 sequence is 13 residues long. The germline V gene has CDR1 MNHNS and CDR2 SASEGT. This CDR3 is CASRKGQNYGYTF. CDR3 nucleotide sequence: TGTGCCAGCAGGAAGGGACAGAACTATGGCTACACCTTC.

This chain uses TRBV30 with TRBJ1-1; 8 bases fit TRBD1. Germline trimming cut 4 bases from V and 4 bases from J; bases unmatched to any gene: 5. This CDR3 is built from 13 residues. Germline V gene sequence: CDR1 GTSNPN, CDR2 SVGIG (reference sequence). The CDR3, as DNA: TGTGCCTGGATAACAGGGGGAGTCACTGAAGCTTTCTTT. Its translation: CAWITGGVTEAFF. Based on the CDR3 plus reference TRBV30 and TRBJ1-1, the full variable domain is SQTIHQWPATLVQPVGSPLSLECTVEGTSNPNLYWYRQAAGRGLQLLFYSVGIGQISSEVPQNLSASRPQDRQFILSSKKLLLSDSGFYLCAWITGGVTEAFFGQGTRLTVV.

Notes on this clonotype: Compared with germline, one end of the junction differs, possibly owing to a read error. The V call is TRBV29-1, the J call TRBJ2-7; D possibly corresponds to TRBD1 (7 bases). Germline V gene lookup returns CDR1 SQVTM and CDR2 ANQGSEA. CDR3 length: 13 residues. CDR3 bases: TGCAGCGTTGAGCCACAGGGGAGGTACGGGCAGTATTTC. Translated: CSVEPQGRYGQYF.

As to this clonotype: Sequence at one end of the junction differs from germline and may be a read error. The rearrangement links TRBV12-3 or TRBV12-4 to TRBJ2-6; the D gene is possibly TRBD1 (5 bases). The CDR3 has 17 amino acids. The CDR3 nucleotides are TGTGCCAGCAGTTTATCAGGACACATCTCTGGGGCCAACATCCTGACTTTC. Protein: CASSLSGHISGANILTF.

Of note for this clonotype: A junction end diverges from the germline sequence, so it may reflect a read error. The rearrangement joins TRBV11-2 to TRBJ2-7; D perhaps matches TRBD2 (5 bases). Germline loops: CDR1 SGHAT, CDR2 FQNNGV. There are 13 residues in the CDR3. In DNA, the CDR3 is TGTGCCAGCAGCCTGAGCGGATTCTACGGGCAGTACTTC. This gives the protein CASSLSGFYGQYF.

Many counts were recorded for this clonotype. The genes are TRBV6-5 and TRBJ1-6, with D possibly matching TRBD1 (6 bases). CDR1 MNHEY and CDR2 SVGAGI come from the germline V gene. The CDR3 contains 14 residues. V was shortened by 7 bases and J by 5 bases, with 12 bases between the two germline ends. The CDR3 loop is CASKTTGNNSPLHF. DNA for the CDR3: TGTGCCAGCAAGACGACAGGAAATAATTCACCCCTCCACTTT.

About this clonotype: One end of the junction varies from germline; a read error may be responsible. V and J are TRBV11-3 and TRBJ2-1; possible D gene TRBD2, 5 bases. Germline CDR1 SGHNT, CDR2 YENEEA. This CDR3 spans 14 amino acids. CDR3 in DNA: TGTGCCAGCAATCCGGCTAGCTTCTACAATGAACAGTTCTTC. This encodes CASNPASFYNEQFF.

On this clonotype itself: This may arise from a read error, as a much more abundant clone is one base away. The missing conserved phenylalanine or tryptophan at the end of this CDR3 makes a read error likely. CDR3 sequence reads: CASSQRQLNEQFS. The DNA of the CDR3 is TGTGCCAGCAGCCAACGACAGCTGAATGAGCAGTTCTCC. The rearrangement uses TRBV14 and TRBJ2-1, with D possibly TRBD1 on 5 matching bases. The CDR3 runs 13 residues. The ends were cut back, 2 bases at V and 7 bases at J, with 9 bases in the middle. Per germline, CDR1 SGHDN and CDR2 FVKESK.

With respect to this clonotype: A junction boundary mismatches the germline segment, possibly from a read error. The rearrangement joins TRBV11-2 to TRBJ2-5; D remains ambiguous. The CDR3 totals 11 residues. From germline, CDR1 is SGHAT and CDR2 FQNNGV. The CDR3 loop is CAGSLQEAQYF. CDR3 nucleotide sequence: TGTGCCGGCAGCTTGCAAGAGGCCCAGTACTTC.

The chain combines TRBV12-3 or TRBV12-4 with TRBJ1-1, with D possibly matching TRBD1 (6 bases). This CDR3 has 14 residues. Between the trimmed V and J ends, which lost 8 bases and 2 bases, there was a span of 15 bases. The DNA of the CDR3 is TGTGCCAGCTGGGTTGGACAGTTTAACACTGAAGCTTTCTTT. It codes for CASWVGQFNTEAFF.

The J gene is TRBJ2-7, the V gene TRBV6-1; D unresolved. This CDR3 contains 11 residues. Looked up from germline, CDR1 is MNHNS and CDR2 is SASEGT. The V end lost 6 bases, the J end lost 3 bases, and 6 bases lay between the germline ends. CDR3 bases: TGTGCCAGCAGGTATGTCTACGAGCAGTACTTC. Translating it yields CASRYVYEQYF.

The V and J genes are TRBV11-3 and TRBJ1-3, with D possibly matching TRBD1 (6 bases). From germline, CDR1 is SGHNT and CDR2 YENEEA. V lost 5 bases and J 2 bases, leaving 13 bases between the germline ends. CDR3 size: 15 residues. This chain's CDR3 is CASSLRGPPGNTIYF. DNA for the CDR3: TGTGCCAGCAGCCTACGGGGGCCCCCTGGAAACACCATATATTTT.

Points on this clonotype: A much larger clone differs by one base, so this may be a read error. V and J are TRBV29-1 and TRBJ1-5, with D unclear. The germline V gene has CDR1 SQVTM and CDR2 ANQGSEA. The CDR3 is 13 residues long. CDR3 nucleotide sequence: TGCGGCGTTGCGGCCGGCTTAGGTCAGCCCCAGCATTTT. Its translation is CGVAAGLGQPQHF.

Details on this clonotype: One end of the junction varies from germline; a read error may be responsible. The rearrangement links TRBV28 to TRBJ1-1; the D is unclear. Germline V gene lookup returns CDR1 MDHEN and CDR2 SYDVKM. CDR3 length equals 11 residues. CDR3 loop: CVSSLRTEAFF. CDR3 coding DNA: TGTGTCAGCAGTTTACGCACTGAAGCTTTCTTT.

This clonotype appeared many times. The V gene is TRBV12-3 or TRBV12-4, the J gene TRBJ1-4; D is uncertain. V was trimmed by 2 bases and J by 7 bases, leaving 5 bases between them. The CDR3 spans 12 residues. The CDR3 protein is CASSLRSEKLFF. Written as DNA, the CDR3 is TGTGCCAGCAGTTTAAGGAGTGAAAAACTGTTTTTT.

This clonotype appeared once. This chain connects TRBV12-3 or TRBV12-4 to TRBJ1-5; a weak D match, TRBD1 (6 bases). The CDR3 has 17 amino acids. Trimming pared 5 bases from V and 7 bases from J, leaving 24 bases between. CDR3 coding DNA: TGTGCCAGCAGTACTGGGTCGGGGGCGCGGATCCAACAGCCCCAGCATTTT. Translated: CASSTGSGARIQQPQHF.

As to this clonotype: Its ends do not fully match the called genes, so a read error is possible. This sequence joins TRBV6-6 and TRBJ2-1; 9 bases match TRBD1. This CDR3 spans 14 amino acids. Germline V lookup: CDR1 MNHNY, CDR2 SVGAGI (reference sequence). CDR3 in amino acids: CVSSYPAGQGEQFF. The CDR3 bases are TGTGTCAGCAGTTACCCAGCGGGACAGGGTGAGCAGTTCTTC.

Notes on this clonotype: A read error may explain this, as a much larger clone is one base away. The V gene is TRBV6-1, the J gene TRBJ2-7; 7 nucleotides line up with TRBD1. CDR3 size: 14 residues. Germline V gene sequence: CDR1 MNHNS, CDR2 SASEGT. In DNA form, the CDR3 reads TGTGCCTGCAGGAACAGACAGGGCTCCTACGAGCAGTACTTC. Encoded protein: CACRNRQGSYEQYF.